This T cell receptor (beta chain) was sequenced for a study of blood T cells in healthy people across ages. Overall study results and limits: Both higher diversity and more naive CD4+ cells marked long-lived donors when set against aged donors.

Isolation recovered at least 6 million PBMCs from every sample. Extraction yielded at least 6 micrograms of total RNA per sample. The ends were cut back, 0 bases at V and 0 bases at J, with 10 bases in the middle. The germline V gene has CDR1 DFQATT and CDR2 SNEGSKA (reference sequence). The CDR3 totals 15 residues. This clonotype was detected many times. Its target is not known. A second PCR, run for roughly 7 to 12 cycles, used a sample-barcoded 5' primer plus a J-beta primer mix. All cDNA molecules were each tagged by a template-switch adaptor with 12 random nucleotides. TCRdb reprocessed the 5' RACE reads via MiXCR and lists one record per CDR3 protein. The sample lists 550,000 to 700,000 distinct CDR3 sequences, roughly 29% seen once, with around a sixth in the top ten.

The V call is TRBV20-1, the J call TRBJ2-3, with D perhaps matching TRBD1 (6 bases). The clonotype originates from a woman aged 70-85 years in good health. The sequencing sample was made of blood. The CDR3 region is CSAREIGGSTDTQYF. The CDR3 DNA reads TGCAGTGCTAGAGAAATAGGGGGTAGCACAGATACGCAGTATTTT.